The T cell receptor (beta chain) described here comes from a study of T cells in Graves' hyperthyroidism and ophthalmopathy. The source material, RNA transcripts, was used to amplify TCR beta CDR3 regions. Using the HTBI primer set, a first-round RT-PCR was run on the TCR CDR3. TCRdb recomputed calls from the multiplex PCR reads with MiXCR, one row per CDR3 protein. The data contain 550,000 to 800,000 distinct CDR3 sequences, 16% of them singletons. V was clipped by 2 bases and J by 2 bases; unmatched bases: 3. Germline V CDR1 and CDR2: KGHSH, LQKENI. This CDR3 spans 15 amino acids. Absence of ophthalmopathy progression within 18 months defined stable Graves' hyperthyroidism. Broader study findings: Blood also contained most expanded thyroid clonotypes above 0.001.

This clonotype has ten or more counts. Its cognate antigen is unknown. This clonotype originated in a man younger than 30 with Graves' hyperthyroidism. This chain joins TRBV18 and TRBJ2-7; the match to TRBD2 covers 10 bases. Sequenced input: blood. CDR3 in DNA: TGTGCCAGCTCACCATTCAGCGGGAGGGCCTACGAGCAGTACTTC. This encodes CASSPFSGRAYEQYF.